This T cell receptor beta chain is drawn from a study of blood T cell repertoires in COVID-19. As for the study in general: Italy, Spain and the United States were the sources of the convalescent and acute COVID-19 samples.

In the study's own analysis: Scientists estimated how many nucleated cells there were by amplifying reference gene primers. Using immunoSEQ multiplex PCR, the repertoire was profiled, and TCRdb retains in-frame clones only, with some absent. Clonal size and the V and J genes are those of that table, whereas D and trimming came from the DNA. This sample has roughly 180,000 clones, with roughly 87% found just once. All enrollees were roughly 18 to 95 years old and from 24 US areas. Participants reported their clinical history, and cohort assignment relied on those reports. CDR3 size: 14 residues. The V gene end was trimmed by 6 bases and the J gene end by 1 base; junction bases not matched to a gene: 5. CDR1 MNHEY and CDR2 SMNVEV come from the germline V gene (reference sequence).

Sequenced: PBMCs or T cells enriched from blood (not recorded which). The chain links TRBV27 to TRBJ2-5; TRBD1 matches at 7 bases. This sequence originates from a man between 50 and 59 years old who had recovered from COVID-19. The DNA of the CDR3 is TGTGCCAGCAGCAGAGGACAGGCCCAAGAGACCCAGTACTTC. Protein: CASSRGQAQETQYF.